This T cell receptor (beta chain) was captured in a study of early T cells in non-severe SARS-CoV-2 infection. Study overall: The sequenced material was bulk RNA from unsorted whole blood, and its chains were unpaired.

The CDR3 runs to 16 residues. Per germline, CDR1 SQVTM and CDR2 ANQGSEA. V shed 3 bases and J 1 base; nucleotides not matched to a gene: 9. Unique molecular identifier tags were affixed to discrete cDNA molecules. TCRdb used MiXCR to reprocess the 5' RACE reads, holding one entry per CDR3 protein. The sample records 64,000 or so distinct CDR3 sequences, under 15% being singletons. This receptor was obtained from an adult who was a healthcare worker with PCR-confirmed SARS-CoV-2 infection or an uninfected control (not recorded which). The chain is built from TRBV29-1 and TRBJ2-4; 7 nucleotides line up with TRBD2. The specimen sequenced was whole blood. The CDR3: CSVESGREAAKNIQYF. Written as DNA, the CDR3 is TGCAGCGTTGAGTCGGGTCGGGAGGCCGCCAAAAACATTCAGTACTTC.